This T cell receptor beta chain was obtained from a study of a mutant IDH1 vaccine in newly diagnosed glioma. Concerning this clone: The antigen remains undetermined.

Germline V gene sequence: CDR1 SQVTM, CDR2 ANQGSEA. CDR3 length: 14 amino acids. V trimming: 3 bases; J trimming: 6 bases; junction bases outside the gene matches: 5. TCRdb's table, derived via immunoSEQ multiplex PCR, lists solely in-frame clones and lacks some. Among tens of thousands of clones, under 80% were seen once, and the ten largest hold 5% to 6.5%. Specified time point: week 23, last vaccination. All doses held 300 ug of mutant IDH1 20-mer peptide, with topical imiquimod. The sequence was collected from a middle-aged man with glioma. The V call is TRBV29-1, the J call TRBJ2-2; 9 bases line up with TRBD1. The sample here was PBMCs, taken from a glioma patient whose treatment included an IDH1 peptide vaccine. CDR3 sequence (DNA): TGCAGCGTTGACACAGGGGGCCTTTCCGGGGAGCTGTTTTTT. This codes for CSVDTGGLSGELFF.